The clone carrying this TCR beta chain has just a few counts. Other DNA sequences in this specimen translate into the identical CDR3. Methods used by the authors: Estimation of nucleated cell counts was performed using reference gene primer amplification. Here immunoSEQ multiplex PCR was the method, and the copy in TCRdb shows in-frame clones only, minus some. V and J calls and clone size are given by that table; D and trimming were obtained from the DNA. This repertoire shows 160,000 or so clones, around 80% found once; its top ten account for roughly 15%. These data are taken from a study of blood T cell repertoires in COVID-19. After removal of 6 bases from V and 4 bases from J, the junction contained 5 bases not matched to a gene. CDR1 is SQVTM and CDR2 is ANQGSEA in the germline V gene. The CDR3 length is 13 residues. Individuals aged about 18 to 89 years were recruited from around 22 US areas. Clinical history reported by participants formed the basis on which cohorts were assigned. Donors in Cohort 3 who had recovered were those with two negative PCRs, healthcare professional clearance, or resolution of their symptoms.

The chain uses TRBV29-1 and TRBJ1-3, with 8 bases that match TRBD1. Sequences were obtained from PBMCs or T cells enriched from blood (not recorded which). The sequence came from a man aged 50 to 60 who had recovered from COVID-19. CDR3 region: CSVSDRAGNTIYF. DNA of the CDR3: TGCAGCGTATCGGACAGGGCGGGAAACACCATATATTTT.